This T cell receptor beta chain was observed in a study of T-cell memory formation after mild COVID-19. TCRalpha and TCRbeta libraries used 5'RACE with constant-segment primers and UMIs. TCRdb ran MiXCR on the 5' RACE reads and lists one entry per CDR3 protein. The data contain roughly 99,000 distinct CDR3 sequences, about an eighth of them singletons. Study-level findings and limits: Researchers found some responding clones in pre-infection memory, a sign that cross-reactive memory joined. Specificity for SARS-CoV-2 was not confirmed among the second-wave clones peaking on day 37.

J was trimmed by 5 bases and V by 4 bases; bases with no gene match: 8. This CDR3 contains 17 residues. The germline V gene has CDR1 SGHRS and CDR2 YFSETQ. On this clonotype: Its target is unknown.

This clonotype originated in a young man who had mild COVID-19 (a few samples of this study predate the infection). Cell type and time point are not known. Source material: PBMCs or a T cell subset sorted from them (not recorded which). The chain links TRBV5-1 to TRBJ2-1; 14 bases map to TRBD2. CDR3 in amino acids: CASSPTGTSGGNNEQFF. In DNA form, the CDR3 reads TGCGCCAGCAGCCCAACCGGGACTAGCGGGGGTAACAATGAGCAGTTCTTC.